The 30 T cell receptor beta chains reported below all come from one sample, sequenced in a study of blood T cell repertoires in COVID-19. The assay was immunoSEQ multiplex PCR, and TCRdb's table has in-frame clones only and misses some. The sample has about 150,000 clones; roughly 87% are singletons. The sequencing input was PBMCs or T cells enriched from blood (not recorded which). The receptors derive from a woman in her thirties or forties who had been exposed to COVID-19.

This chain joins TRBV5-1 and TRBJ2-3, with D perhaps matching TRBD2 (6 bases). This CDR3 has 14 residues. V was clipped by 10 bases and J by 1 base, with 16 bases between them. CDR1 and CDR2 (germline): SGHRS, YFSETQ. CDR3 protein: CAGSVSGGTDTQYF. Written as DNA, the CDR3 is TGCGCCGGTTCGGTGTCGGGGGGCACAGATACGCAGTATTTT.

The rearrangement uses TRBV9 and TRBJ2-2; the D gene is possibly TRBD2 (6 bases). CDR1 and CDR2 (germline): SGDLS, YYNGEE. There are 14 residues in the CDR3. Trimming removed 3 bases at V and 4 bases at J, with 10 bases between. CDR3 protein: CASSGPGGTGELFF. In DNA form, the CDR3 reads TGTGCCAGCAGCGGACCCGGGGGCACCGGGGAGCTGTTTTTT.

The chain employs TRBV19 and TRBJ1-1; D unresolved. Trimming took off 3 bases at V and 1 base at J, with 12 bases between the two ends. Germline-derived CDR1 and CDR2 are LNHDA and SQIVND (reference sequence). This CDR3 contains 15 residues. The CDR3 sequence is CASSIFRSANTEAFF. CDR3 nucleotide sequence: TGTGCCAGTAGTATTTTCAGGTCTGCGAACACTGAAGCTTTCTTT.

The chain links TRBV27 to TRBJ1-4; TRBD1 matches at 10 bases. Losses at the gene ends were 4 bases for V and 10 bases for J; bases not matched to a gene: 9. From germline, CDR1 is MNHEY and CDR2 SMNVEV (reference sequence). The CDR3 sequence is 15 residues long. This CDR3 reads CASSSYGTGEGKLFF. The DNA for the CDR3 is TGTGCCAGCAGTTCCTACGGGACAGGGGAGGGAAAACTGTTTTTT. Supplemented by reference TRBV27 and TRBJ1-4, the full variable domain reads EAQVTQNPRYLITVTGKKLTVTCSQNMNHEYMSWYRQDPGLGLRQIYYSMNVEVTDKGDVPEGYKVSRKEKRNFPLILESPSPNQTSLYFCASSSYGTGEGKLFFGSGTQLSVL.

This clone was detected once. The genes are TRBV6-2 or TRBV6-3 and TRBJ2-1; unclear D gene. The CDR3 runs to 12 residues. The V gene lost 6 bases and the J gene lost 9 bases, with 12 bases spanning the gap. The germline gives CDR1 MNHEY, CDR2 SVGEGT. CDR3 loop: CASSPDKCEQFF. CDR3 bases: TGTGCCAGCAGCCCCGACAAGTGTGAGCAGTTCTTC.

In its sample, this clone was seen once. This chain's CDR3 is CSVEEGQGGQPQHF. In DNA form, the CDR3 reads TGCAGCGTTGAAGAAGGGCAGGGGGGCCAGCCCCAGCATTTT. The chain combines TRBV29-1 with TRBJ1-5, with 7 positions matching TRBD1. The J segment lost 7 bases and the V segment lost 0 bases, leaving 6 bases of the junction unmatched. This CDR3 region has 14 residues. CDR1 is SQVTM, CDR2 ANQGSEA, per germline.

The gene calls are TRBV18 and TRBJ2-3; 13 bases match TRBD2. Germline loops: CDR1 KGHSH, CDR2 LQKENI. V dropped 4 bases and J dropped 0; count of bases not matched to a gene: 13. There are 20 residues in the CDR3. CDR3 loop: CASSHATGTSGIPSTDTQYF. CDR3 DNA sequence: TGTGCCAGCTCACATGCTACCGGGACTAGCGGGATCCCTAGCACAGATACGCAGTATTTT.

The chain employs TRBV9 and TRBJ1-1; D unclear. The CDR3 length is 15 residues. Germline CDR1 and CDR2: SGDLS and YYNGEE. Trimming removed 1 base from V and 0 bases from J, with 10 bases in between. Here the CDR3 DNA reads TGTGCCAGCAGCGTAAACAGTATCATGAACACTGAAGCTTTCTTT. This sequence encodes CASSVNSIMNTEAFF.

The rearrangement uses TRBV11-2 and TRBJ1-2; the D gene is possibly TRBD1 (6 bases). The CDR3 has 15 amino acids. Germline-derived CDR1 and CDR2 are SGHAT and FQNNGV. The V and J ends lost 3 bases and 8 bases respectively, with 19 bases between them. CDR3 sequence reads: CASSFRTASFSGYTF. In nucleotides, the CDR3 is TGTGCCAGCAGCTTCAGGACAGCCAGTTTTTCGGGCTACACCTTC.

The chain recombines TRBV6-2 or TRBV6-3 with TRBJ1-4, with D unresolved. There are 15 residues in the CDR3. From germline, CDR1 is MNHEY and CDR2 SVGEGT. Trimming took 6 bases from V and 10 from J, leaving 21 bases between them. CDR3 DNA: TGTGCCAGCAGCGACACAGCGGGGAATCGAGGAAAACTGTTTTTT. Its translation is CASSDTAGNRGKLFF.

The CDR3 sequence is CASSGLAGGSSYEQYF. The CDR3 region has the DNA TGCGCCAGCAGTGGACTAGCGGGGGGGAGCTCCTACGAGCAGTACTTC. The gene calls are TRBV10-2 and TRBJ2-7; 14 nucleotides agree with TRBD2. Looked up from germline, CDR1 is WSHSY and CDR2 is SAAADI. This CDR3 is 16 amino acids long. V shed 4 bases, J shed 0 bases, and the junction held 2 bases outside the gene matches.

This rearrangement joins TRBV6-5 to TRBJ2-7; D not certain. The germline V gene encodes CDR1 MNHEY and CDR2 SVGAGI. CDR3 length: 11 residues. V was clipped by 5 bases and J by 7 bases, with 9 bases between them. The CDR3 here is CASSTQMEQYF. The CDR3 DNA is TGTGCCAGCAGTACCCAGATGGAGCAGTACTTC.

This rearrangement joins TRBV11-3 to TRBJ2-1; D perhaps matches TRBD1 (6 bases). Germline CDR1 and CDR2: SGHNT and YENEEA. The CDR3 runs to 13 residues. The V end lost 3 bases, the J end lost 8 bases, and 11 bases lay between the germline ends. CDR3 in DNA: TGTGCCAGCAGCTTCCCAGGGGAACATGAGCAGTTCTTC. Its protein is CASSFPGEHEQFF.

This clone was found many times. The chain links TRBV15 to TRBJ2-6; D unclear. Trimming removed 4 bases from V and 4 bases from J, with 14 bases in between. Per germline, CDR1 LNHNV and CDR2 YYDKDF (reference sequence). This CDR3 is 16 amino acids long. The CDR3 bases are TGTGCCACCAGCACAACACCAACTACCGGGGCCAACGTCCTGACTTTC. Its protein is CATSTTPTTGANVLTF.

V and J are TRBV7-9 and TRBJ2-7; TRBD2 aligns across 8 bases. The CDR3 runs to 18 residues. In germline, CDR1 is SEHNR, CDR2 FQNEAQ (reference sequence). The junction had 21 bases not matched to a gene; V was cut back by 1 base and J by 10 bases. CDR3 protein: CASSLGDPGLVDQSGQYF. CDR3 DNA: TGTGCCAGCAGCTTAGGCGATCCGGGACTAGTAGACCAGTCGGGTCAGTACTTC.

The rearrangement joins TRBV28 to TRBJ2-7; 7 positions match TRBD1. The CDR3 covers 12 residues. Germline V gene data show CDR1 as MDHEN and CDR2 as SYDVKM. V lost 5 bases to trimming and J lost 9 bases; unmatched junction nucleotides: 7. The CDR3 reads CASSDRVAGQYF. For the CDR3, the DNA is TGTGCCAGCAGTGACAGGGTCGCGGGGCAGTACTTC.

V usage is TRBV29-1 and J usage is TRBJ1-1; 9 bases align to TRBD1. With 7 bases clipped from V and 7 bases from J, the junction kept 13 bases outside the gene matches. CDR1 SQVTM and CDR2 ANQGSEA come from the germline V gene. CDR3 length: 14 amino acids. As DNA, the CDR3 is TGCAGCGCTTACACCGGGACAGGGAAACTTGAAGCTTTCTTT. This translates into CSAYTGTGKLEAFF.

The chain recombines TRBV9 with TRBJ1-1; the match to TRBD1 covers 9 bases. This CDR3 contains 18 residues. Germline CDR1 SGDLS, CDR2 YYNGEE. J gave up 4 bases and V 6 bases, and 19 bases lay outside the gene matches. The CDR3 is CASTPGTGGSATTTEAFF. The DNA for the CDR3 is TGTGCCAGCACCCCCGGTACAGGGGGCAGCGCGACCACCACTGAAGCTTTCTTT.

The rearrangement joins TRBV9 to TRBJ2-7; 12 nucleotides line up with TRBD2. This CDR3 contains 16 residues. V lost 4 bases, J lost 3 bases, and 8 bases stayed unmatched. CDR1 is SGDLS, CDR2 YYNGEE, per germline. CDR3 nucleotides: TGTGCCAGCAGCCCAGGACTAGCGGGACGCCTCTACGAGCAGTACTTC. Its protein is CASSPGLAGRLYEQYF.

This clone was counted only a few times. V gene TRBV4-1 combines with J gene TRBJ2-1; TRBD2 aligns across 7 bases. V dropped 3 bases and J dropped 4; count of bases not matched to a gene: 12. The CDR3 contains 17 residues. Germline-derived CDR1 and CDR2 are MGHRA and YSYEKL. The CDR3 sequence: CASSHLPAGEGYNEQFF. DNA for the CDR3: TGCGCCAGCAGCCACCTGCCTGCGGGGGAGGGGTACAATGAGCAGTTCTTC.

This chain connects TRBV5-1 to TRBJ1-2, with TRBD1 as a possible D gene (5 bases). The V end lost 5 bases, the J end lost 1 base, and 12 bases lay between the germline ends. The CDR3 contains 14 residues. Germline CDR1 is SGHRS and CDR2 is YFSETQ. The CDR3, as DNA: TGCGCCAGCAGGACGGGGACTAATAACTATGGCTACACCTTC. The encoded protein is CASRTGTNNYGYTF.

V and J are TRBV28 and TRBJ1-1; 11 bases are shared with TRBD1. This CDR3 comprises 15 residues. Germline V CDR1 and CDR2: MDHEN, SYDVKM. J was trimmed by 2 bases and V by 5 bases; bases with no gene match: 4. In DNA, the CDR3 is TGTGCCAGCAGTATTCGGACAGGGGGCAACACTGAAGCTTTCTTT. This gives the protein CASSIRTGGNTEAFF.

This sequence joins TRBV6-2 or TRBV6-3 and TRBJ2-1, with D unclear. CDR1 MNHEY and CDR2 SVGEGT come from the germline V gene. V was shortened by 4 bases and J by 0 bases, with 13 bases between the two germline ends. The CDR3 length is 16 residues. The CDR3 DNA reads TGTGCCAGCAGTTCCGTTTTGGCCGACTCCTACAATGAGCAGTTCTTC. Residues: CASSSVLADSYNEQFF.

V usage is TRBV5-1 and J usage is TRBJ2-1; 9 bases line up with TRBD2. CDR3 length: 15 amino acids. Germline CDR1 reads SGHRS; CDR2 reads YFSETQ. J lost 8 bases, V lost 3 bases, and 9 bases had no gene match. CDR3 amino acids: CASSSAGLAFDEQFF. The CDR3 DNA reads TGCGCCAGCAGCTCCGCCGGACTAGCGTTTGATGAGCAGTTCTTC.

The gene calls are TRBV6-1 and TRBJ2-7; D remains ambiguous. Germline loops: CDR1 MNHNS, CDR2 SASEGT. The CDR3 is made up of 12 amino acids. The ends were cut back, 0 bases at V and 7 bases at J, with 7 bases in the middle. The CDR3 nucleotides read TGTGCCAGCAGTGAAGCCCTCCGGGAGCAGTACTTC. This sequence encodes CASSEALREQYF.

Details on this clone: The junction departs from the called germline gene at one end, perhaps through a read error. This chain joins TRBV27 and TRBJ2-1, with TRBD1 matching over 11 bases. The germline gives CDR1 MNHEY, CDR2 SMNVEV (reference sequence). The CDR3 consists of 11 residues. The CDR3 coding sequence is TGTGCCAGCAGCGGGGGACAGGGGGACCTCTTC. It specifies CASSGGQGDLF.

The chain carries TRBV7-2 and TRBJ1-1; 7 bases are shared with TRBD1. CDR1 SGHTA and CDR2 FQGNSA come from the germline V gene. J lost 1 base, V lost 4 bases, and 0 bases had no gene match. CDR3 length equals 13 residues. The CDR3: CASSWDRNTEAFF. In nucleotides, the CDR3 is TGTGCCAGCAGCTGGGACAGGAACACTGAAGCTTTCTTT. Drawing the rest from reference TRBV7-2 and TRBJ1-1, the complete variable domain is GAGVSQSPSNKVTEKGKDVELRCDPISGHTALYWYRQSLGQGLEFLIYFQGNSAPDKSGLPSDRFSAERTGGSVSTLTIQRTQQEDSAVYLCASSWDRNTEAFFGQGTRLTVV.

The V and J genes are TRBV6-2 or TRBV6-3 and TRBJ1-5; D is unclear. Germline assignment: CDR1 MNHEY and CDR2 SVGEGT. CDR3 length equals 15 residues. Between the trimmed V and J ends, which lost 0 bases and 3 bases, there was a span of 9 bases. CDR3 in DNA: TGTGCCAGCAGTTACTCGATACGGTTCAATCAGCCCCAGCATTTT. This translates into CASSYSIRFNQPQHF.

This sequence joins TRBV19 and TRBJ2-7; 8 nucleotides line up with TRBD1. In germline, CDR1 is LNHDA, CDR2 SQIVND (reference sequence). V shed 8 bases, J shed 5 bases, and the junction held 11 bases outside the gene matches. This CDR3 has 14 residues. The CDR3 reads CASDPGQGADEQYF. CDR3 nucleotide sequence: TGTGCCAGTGATCCCGGACAGGGTGCTGACGAGCAGTACTTC.

This chain connects TRBV29-1 to TRBJ1-1; D is perhaps TRBD1 (6 bases). Germline-derived CDR1 and CDR2 are SQVTM and ANQGSEA. Trimming took 6 bases from V and 0 from J, leaving 17 bases between them. The CDR3 is 15 residues long. CDR3 loop: CSVRQVMKLNTEAFF. CDR3 bases: TGCAGCGTCCGACAGGTTATGAAGTTGAACACTGAAGCTTTCTTT. The full variable domain, its missing parts supplied by reference TRBV29-1 and TRBJ1-1, is SAVISQKPSRDICQRGTSLTIQCQVDSQVTMMFWYRQQPGQSLTLIATANQGSEATYESGFVIDKFPISRPNLTFSTLTVSNMSPEDSSIYLCSVRQVMKLNTEAFFGQGTRLTVV.